These 32 T cell receptor beta chains were all obtained from the same sample, sequenced in a study of T cell responses to AZD1222 COVID-19 vaccine. Here immunoSEQ multiplex PCR was the method, and the copy in TCRdb shows in-frame clones only, minus some. This table holds roughly 84,000 clones, 80% to 90% found once. Sample: peripheral blood, taken 28 days after the second AZD1222 dose. These receptors all come from an adult who received the AZD1222 COVID-19 vaccine.

The CDR3 sequence is CAVLAGGGGEQFF. Here the CDR3 DNA reads TGTGCCGTATTAGCGGGGGGAGGGGGTGAGCAGTTCTTC. The chain carries TRBV24-1 and TRBJ2-1; 10 nucleotides match TRBD2. This CDR3 region has 13 residues. CDR1 and CDR2 from the germline V gene are KGHDR and SFDVKD. J lost 9 bases, V lost 12 bases, and 10 bases had no gene match.

The chain links TRBV3-1 (or the pseudogene TRBV3-2) to TRBJ2-3; 9 bases are a match to TRBD2. The CDR3 is 15 amino acids. Germline V gives CDR1 LGHDT, CDR2 YNNKEL (reference sequence). V lost 4 bases to trimming and J lost 6 bases; unmatched junction nucleotides: 8. The CDR3, as DNA: TGTGCCAGCAGCCGGAGTAGCGGGAGAAGCGATACGCAGTATTTT. It translates to CASSRSSGRSDTQYF.

The rearrangement joins TRBV6-5 to TRBJ1-4, with D possibly matching TRBD1 (6 bases). The length of the CDR3 is 15 residues. The V gene's germline CDR1 is MNHEY and CDR2 SVGAGI. V dropped 7 bases and J dropped 2 bases, with 14 bases sitting between them. Here the CDR3 DNA reads TGTGCCAGCACCCAGCGGGGGGGCACTAATGAAAAACTGTTTTTT. Protein: CASTQRGGTNEKLFF.

V is TRBV5-1 and J is TRBJ2-1; no clear D. The CDR3 loop spans 15 amino acids. Germline values: CDR1 SGHRS, CDR2 YFSETQ. Trimming left V 2 bases short and J 1 base short, with 10 bases between. The CDR3 sequence is CASSLRGMSYNEQFF. In nucleotides, the CDR3 is TGCGCCAGCAGCTTACGCGGAATGTCCTACAATGAGCAGTTCTTC.

This clone was found once. CDR3 loop: CASNPGQRQETQYF. CDR3 sequence (DNA): TGTGCCAGCAACCCTGGACAGCGACAAGAGACCCAGTACTTC. The chain couples TRBV2 to TRBJ2-5; TRBD1 might be the D (6 bases). Trimming pared 7 bases from V and 2 bases from J, leaving 14 bases between. The CDR3 has 14 amino acids. Germline V CDR1 and CDR2: SNHLY, FYNNEI.

The chain joins TRBV11-2 to TRBJ2-1; maybe TRBD2 (6 bases). CDR1 and CDR2 (germline): SGHAT, FQNNGV. This CDR3 comprises 15 residues. V lost 1 base and J lost 3, with 10 bases in between. CDR3 region: CASSLGTTDYNEQFF. For the CDR3, the DNA is TGTGCCAGCAGCTTAGGGACTACCGACTACAATGAGCAGTTCTTC.

This chain uses TRBV7-9 with TRBJ2-5; a weak D match, TRBD2 (5 bases). This CDR3 region has 14 residues. V was pared by 2 bases and J by 4 bases, with 11 bases between. CDR1 is SEHNR, CDR2 FQNEAQ, per germline (reference sequence). CDR3 amino acids: CASSLSSEGETQYF. The CDR3 DNA sequence: TGTGCCAGCAGCTTATCATCAGAGGGAGAGACCCAGTACTTC.

The chain employs TRBV5-4 and TRBJ2-1; 8 nucleotides align to TRBD2. With 4 bases clipped from V and 4 bases from J, the junction kept 7 bases outside the gene matches. Germline V gene sequence: CDR1 SGHNT, CDR2 YYREEE (reference sequence). The CDR3 has 15 amino acids. As DNA, the CDR3 is TGTGCCAGCAGCAGAATGTCTAGCGGGTACAATGAGCAGTTCTTC. Translating gives CASSRMSSGYNEQFF.

This sequence joins TRBV27 and TRBJ2-7; 9 nucleotides line up with TRBD2. The CDR3 is made up of 16 amino acids. Trimming took 5 bases from V and 2 from J; bases not matched to a gene: 10. CDR1 and CDR2 from the germline V gene are MNHEY and SMNVEV (reference sequence). Here the CDR3 reads CASSPPSSGIPYEQYF. The CDR3 DNA reads as TGTGCCAGCAGTCCCCCTTCTAGCGGGATCCCCTACGAGCAGTACTTC.

The chain employs TRBV13 and TRBJ2-7, with 10 bases fitting TRBD2. Losses at the gene ends were 5 bases for V and 2 bases for J; bases not matched to a gene: 6. Germline V gene data show CDR1 as PRHDT and CDR2 as FYEKMQ (reference sequence). The CDR3 sequence is 15 residues long. The chain's CDR3 is CASSRVAGGTYEQYF. The CDR3 DNA sequence: TGTGCCAGCAGCCGAGTAGCGGGAGGTACCTACGAGCAGTACTTC.

V usage is TRBV19 and J usage is TRBJ2-6; D not certain. The germline V gene encodes CDR1 LNHDA and CDR2 SQIVND (reference sequence). Trimming cost V 5 bases and J 0 bases, with 5 bases left between them. The CDR3 extends over 14 amino acids. In nucleotides, the CDR3 is TGTGCCAGTAGTGATAACTCTGGGGCCAACGTCCTGACTTTC. Protein product: CASSDNSGANVLTF.

This sequence joins TRBV6-5 and TRBJ1-5; no reliable D call. Germline loops: CDR1 MNHEY, CDR2 SVGAGI. Trimming removed 6 bases at V and 4 bases at J, with 10 bases between. CDR3 size: 13 residues. CDR3 nucleotide sequence: TGTGCCAGCAGGTCCCTATTAAATCAGCCCCAGCATTTT. As protein: CASRSLLNQPQHF.

This chain connects TRBV4-2 to TRBJ2-3, with a weak D call TRBD1 (6 bases). The germline V gene has CDR1 LGHNA and CDR2 YNFKEQ. The CDR3 contains 18 residues. V lost 0 bases and J lost 0, with 16 bases in between. CDR3 protein: CASSQDLGGWGSTDTQYF. The CDR3, as DNA: TGTGCCAGCAGCCAAGATCTAGGGGGTTGGGGGAGCACAGATACGCAGTATTTT.

This clone was observed a single time. The V call is TRBV10-3, the J call TRBJ1-1; D gene ambiguous. The V end lost 3 bases, the J end lost 1 base, and 15 bases lay between the germline ends. Per germline, CDR1 ENHRY and CDR2 SYGVKD. The CDR3 sequence is 16 residues long. The CDR3 spells CAISEAAGSGNTEAFF. The CDR3 bases are TGTGCCATCAGTGAAGCGGCGGGGTCCGGGAACACTGAAGCTTTCTTT.

The J gene is TRBJ1-1, the V gene TRBV7-9; no clear D. The CDR3 sequence is 15 residues long. Germline V lookup: CDR1 SEHNR, CDR2 FQNEAQ (reference sequence). Trimming took off 1 base at V and 1 base at J, with 10 bases between the two ends. The DNA for the CDR3 is TGTGCCAGCAGCTTAGAGCGACTCAAGAACACTGAAGCTTTCTTT. Translating it yields CASSLERLKNTEAFF.

For this clone: Within the sample, other DNA sequences also encode this same CDR3. DNA for the CDR3: TGTGCCAGCAGCCCCCCGGACCGCGCCACCGGGGAGCTGTTTTTT. Protein: CASSPPDRATGELFF. V usage is TRBV11-3 and J usage is TRBJ2-2; D gene unclear. Germline values: CDR1 SGHNT, CDR2 YENEEA. V lost 5 bases and J lost 4, with 14 bases in between. This CDR3 region has 15 residues.

This rearrangement joins TRBV6-5 to TRBJ1-5; weak D call: TRBD1 (6 bases). CDR1 is MNHEY, CDR2 SVGAGI, per germline. There are 14 residues in the CDR3. Trimming cost V 2 bases and J 7 bases, with 12 bases left between them. The DNA of the CDR3 is TGTGCCAGCAGTTACCTAGGGGGACGCCAGCCCCAGCATTTT. Its protein is CASSYLGGRQPQHF.

The chain uses TRBV29-1 and TRBJ2-1; D perhaps matches TRBD2 (6 bases). V was shortened by 8 bases and J by 7 bases, with 12 bases between the two germline ends. The germline CDR1 and CDR2 sequences are SQVTM and ANQGSEA. The CDR3 consists of 11 residues. The CDR3 is CSFPRGNEQFF. The CDR3, as DNA: TGCAGCTTCCCTCGGGGGAATGAGCAGTTCTTC.

The gene calls are TRBV3-1 (or the pseudogene TRBV3-2) and TRBJ2-3; D is uncertain. V was clipped by 9 bases and J by 4 bases, with 11 bases between them. The CDR3 runs to 12 residues. Germline CDR1 is LGHDT and CDR2 is YNNKEL (reference sequence). The DNA of the CDR3 is TGTGCCAGGCCCGTAGGGCCAGATACGCAGTATTTT. Protein: CARPVGPDTQYF.

This chain joins TRBV4-1 and TRBJ2-4, with unresolved D. V was shortened by 1 base and J by 0 bases, with 7 bases between the two germline ends. The CDR3 loop spans 15 amino acids. The germline V gene has CDR1 MGHRA and CDR2 YSYEKL. The CDR3: CASSQVTVAKNIQYF. CDR3 coding DNA: TGCGCCAGCAGCCAAGTTACAGTAGCCAAAAACATTCAGTACTTC.

The rearrangement uses TRBV6-5 and TRBJ2-7, with TRBD1 matching 7 bases. This CDR3 comprises 12 residues. Looked up from germline, CDR1 is MNHEY and CDR2 is SVGAGI. The junction had 9 bases not matched to a gene; V was cut back by 10 bases and J by 6 bases. The CDR3 sequence is CATYTGVGEQYV. CDR3 nucleotide sequence: TGTGCCACTTATACAGGGGTCGGCGAGCAGTACGTC.

The chain is built from TRBV6-2 or TRBV6-3 and TRBJ2-4; D assignment may be TRBD1 or TRBD2 (5 bases each). This CDR3 has 14 residues. The germline V gene has CDR1 MNHEY and CDR2 SVGEGT. V lost 6 bases and J lost 1, with 10 bases in between. The CDR3 here is CASSPWGAKNIQYF. In DNA, the CDR3 is TGTGCCAGCAGCCCCTGGGGGGCCAAAAACATTCAGTACTTC.

The chain uses TRBV6-2 or TRBV6-3 and TRBJ1-4, with D possibly matching TRBD1 (5 bases). CDR3 length: 15 amino acids. The V gene's germline CDR1 is MNHEY and CDR2 SVGEGT. V was pared by 1 base and J by 7 bases, with 13 bases between. This chain's CDR3 is CASSYWSDGAEKLFF. The CDR3 bases are TGTGCCAGCAGTTACTGGTCCGACGGGGCTGAAAAACTGTTTTTT.

CDR3 coding DNA: TGTGCCAGCAGTCTATCCTATCGTGAAGCTTTCTTT. Translating it yields CASSLSYREAFF. The V call is TRBV12-3 or TRBV12-4, the J call TRBJ1-1; D unresolved. This CDR3 has 12 amino acids. V was shortened by 5 bases and J by 7 bases, with 11 bases between the two germline ends.

This chain joins TRBV7-9 and TRBJ2-2; 11 bases are a match to TRBD2. Germline V gene lookup returns CDR1 SEHNR and CDR2 FQNEAQ (reference sequence). J gave up 7 bases and V 1 base, and 11 bases lay outside the gene matches. CDR3 size: 18 residues. The CDR3 bases are TGTGCCAGCAGCTTAGAAACTAGCGGGAGTAGTTTTGTCGGGGAGCTGTTTTTT. It translates to CASSLETSGSSFVGELFF.

The chain links TRBV4-2 to TRBJ1-5; D uncertain. The CDR3 covers 13 residues. The germline V gene encodes CDR1 LGHNA and CDR2 YNFKEQ. V was cut by 3 bases and J by 2 bases, with 5 bases left in between. The DNA for the CDR3 is TGTGCCAGCAGCCATGACGGCAATCAGCCCCAGCATTTT. Translation: CASSHDGNQPQHF.

This chain joins TRBV4-1 and TRBJ1-2; TRBD1 is a possible D gene (6 bases). Trimming removed 1 base from V and 2 bases from J, with 14 bases in between. This CDR3 has 16 amino acids. The germline V gene has CDR1 MGHRA and CDR2 YSYEKL. The CDR3 nucleotides are TGCGCCAGCAGCCAAGGAGGGGGATTAGGGAACTATGGCTACACCTTC. Amino acids: CASSQGGGLGNYGYTF.

The chain is built from TRBV5-1 and TRBJ2-3; D is unresolved. Germline CDR1 reads SGHRS; CDR2 reads YFSETQ. V was clipped by 1 base and J by 0 bases, with 9 bases between them. The CDR3 runs to 15 residues. In DNA, the CDR3 is TGCGCCAGCAGCTTGCTATTGGGGAGCACAGATACGCAGTATTTT. Translating it yields CASSLLLGSTDTQYF. Together with reference TRBV5-1 and TRBJ2-3, the CDR3 gives the full variable domain: KAGVTQTPRYLIKTRGQQVTLSCSPISGHRSVSWYQQTPGQGLQFLFEYFSETQRNKGNFPGRFSGRQFSNSRSEMNVSTLELGDSALYLCASSLLLGSTDTQYFGPGTRLTVL.

This clone was counted once. The rearrangement uses TRBV5-4 and TRBJ2-1; the D call may be TRBD1 or TRBD2 (6 bases each). Trimming took 5 bases from V and 6 from J, leaving 21 bases between them. This CDR3 is 16 amino acids long. The V gene's germline CDR1 is SGHNT and CDR2 YYREEE (reference sequence). CDR3 nucleotide sequence: TGTGCCAGCAGTGAGAAGACGGGGGCATACAGCAATGAGCAGTTCTTC. Encoded protein: CASSEKTGAYSNEQFF.

This rearrangement joins TRBV28 to TRBJ2-1; a possible D gene is TRBD1 (6 bases). The germline gives CDR1 MDHEN, CDR2 SYDVKM. The CDR3 has 17 amino acids. Trimming cost V 2 bases and J 1 base, with 15 bases left between them. The CDR3 nucleotides read TGTGCCAGCAGTTTAGAGGGGGTGGGTGTATCCTACAATGAGCAGTTCTTC. Translation: CASSLEGVGVSYNEQFF.

The V call is TRBV29-1, the J call TRBJ2-3; D possibly corresponds to TRBD1 (5 bases). This CDR3 region has 12 residues. CDR1 and CDR2 from the germline V gene are SQVTM and ANQGSEA. V was clipped by 4 bases and J by 2 bases, with 7 bases between them. The CDR3 DNA reads TGCAGCGTTGTACAGGTCACAGATACGCAGTATTTT. The encoded protein is CSVVQVTDTQYF.

The chain has TRBV5-5 and TRBJ2-7, with 11 bases lining up with TRBD2. The V gene end was trimmed by 4 bases and the J gene end by 3 bases; junction bases not matched to a gene: 6. From germline, CDR1 is SGHKS and CDR2 YYEKEE (reference sequence). CDR3 size: 15 residues. CDR3 in amino acids: CASSGGLAGLYEQYF. CDR3 nucleotides: TGTGCCAGCAGCGGAGGACTAGCGGGCCTCTACGAGCAGTACTTC.